This record looks at one T cell receptor beta chain sequence and its context. What it binds is not known. The record originates from a study of T-cell reconstitution after alpha-beta-depleted transplantation in children. Whole-study results and caveats: The high TCRbeta diversity at day 60 in some patients came from surviving recipient T cells and thymic progenitors. After one year, T-cell counts and TCRbeta diversity mostly came from new T cells. Reportedly, alpha-beta T cells present about two months post-transplant originated from several hundred expanded clones of graft origin.

During its preparation, the TCRbeta library received unique molecular identifiers. In TCRdb, the PCR reads were re-called with MiXCR into one record per CDR3 protein. The sample lists some 290,000 distinct CDR3 sequences; around 25% were seen once. The V gene lost 2 bases and the J gene lost 3 bases, with 7 bases spanning the gap. This CDR3 region has 13 residues. The germline gives CDR1 SGHRS, CDR2 YFSETQ. This TCR was recovered from a male patient between 5 and 17 years old who had a stem cell transplant for acute lymphoblastic leukemia, so the T cells may come from the graft donor. Material: PBMCs, mostly from graft donor cells, obtained 180 days after TCRalphabeta/CD19-depleted stem cell transplant. The chain links TRBV5-1 to TRBJ2-3; TRBD2 is a possible D gene (5 bases). CDR3 amino acids: CASSFTRTDTQYF. DNA of the CDR3: TGCGCCAGCAGCTTTACTAGGACAGATACGCAGTATTTT.